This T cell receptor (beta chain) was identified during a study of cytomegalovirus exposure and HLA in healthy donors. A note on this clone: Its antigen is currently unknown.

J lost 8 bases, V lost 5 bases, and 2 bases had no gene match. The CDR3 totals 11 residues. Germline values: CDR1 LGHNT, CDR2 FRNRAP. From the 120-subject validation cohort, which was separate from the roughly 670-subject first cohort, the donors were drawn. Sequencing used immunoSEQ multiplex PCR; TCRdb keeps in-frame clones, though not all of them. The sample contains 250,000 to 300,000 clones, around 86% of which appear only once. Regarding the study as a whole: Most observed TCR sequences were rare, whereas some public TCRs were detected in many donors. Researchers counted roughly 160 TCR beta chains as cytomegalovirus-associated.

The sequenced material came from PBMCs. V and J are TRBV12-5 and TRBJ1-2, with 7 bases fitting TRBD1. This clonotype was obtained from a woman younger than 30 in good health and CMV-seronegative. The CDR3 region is CASGDREGYTF. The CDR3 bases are TGTGCTAGTGGTGACAGGGAAGGCTACACCTTC. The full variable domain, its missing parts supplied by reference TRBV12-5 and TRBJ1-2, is DARVTQTPRHKVTEMGQEVTMRCQPILGHNTVFWYRQTMMQGLELLAYFRNRAPLDDSGMPKDRFSAEMPDATLATLKIQPSEPRDSAVYFCASGDREGYTFGSGTRLTVV.